This section outlines one TCR beta chain sequence together with its context. The target antigen is unknown. The data belong to a study of cytomegalovirus exposure and HLA in healthy donors. The study's findings and limits: The sole available immune exposure information was CMV serostatus. In a later analysis, CMV-associated beta chains were mostly HLA-associated, it appeared.

PCR involved 60 Vbeta and 13 Jbeta primers. Sequencing used immunoSEQ multiplex PCR; TCRdb keeps in-frame clones, though not all of them. The sample shows approximately 190,000 clones, around four fifths of them seen only once. Trimming cost V 4 bases and J 0 bases; bases outside gene matches: 7. This CDR3 is 16 amino acids long. From germline, CDR1 is SNHLY and CDR2 FYNNEI. V usage is TRBV2 and J usage is TRBJ2-3, with TRBD2 matching 7 bases. The source of this sequence is a young woman in good health and CMV-seronegative. Sequencing was carried out using PBMCs. CDR3 bases: TGTGCCAGCAGTGTAAGGTCTAGCGGTAGCACAGATACGCAGTATTTT. It specifies CASSVRSSGSTDTQYF. The full variable domain, with the rest looked up from reference TRBV2 and TRBJ2-3, is EPEVTQTPSHQVTQMGQEVILRCVPISNHLYFYWYRQILGQKVEFLVSFYNNEISEKSEIFDDQFSVERPDGSNFTLKIRSTKLEDSAMYFCASSVRSSGSTDTQYFGPGTRLTVL.